This T cell receptor beta chain is from a study of blood T cell repertoires in COVID-19. Study-level background: Some COVID-19 samples were acute and others convalescent; all came from the United States, Italy and Spain. PBMCs, B-cell-depleted T cells, or T cells were the source of the cDNA or gDNA that made up the material.

This CDR3 is 14 amino acids long. Between the trimmed V and J ends, which lost 1 base and 1 base, there was a span of 8 bases. From germline, CDR1 is SGHTA and CDR2 FQGNSA. Per the study methods: Reference gene primer amplification gave estimated nucleated cell counts. The data were produced by immunoSEQ multiplex PCR, yet TCRdb's version contains in-frame clones alone and is incomplete. V, J and clone size are those of that table, while D and trimming were read from the DNA. The profile shows 170,000 or so clones, approximately 90% of them singletons. The V and J genes are TRBV7-2 and TRBJ2-7; D uncertain. The sequence was collected from a woman younger than 35 who had recovered from COVID-19. Sequencing was carried out using peripheral blood. The chain's CDR3 is CASSLVGGSYEQYF. CDR3 nucleotide sequence: TGTGCCAGCAGCTTAGTTGGCGGATCCTACGAGCAGTACTTC.